This TCR beta chain was sequenced in a study of T-cell memory formation after mild COVID-19. Study results and caveats: The pre-infection memory compartment contained some responding clones, suggesting cross-reactive memory joined. Day 15 to 85 contractors were CD4/CD8 balanced; later expanders leaned CD4+. Contracting clones localized mainly to CM and EM when CD4+ and mainly to EMRA when CD8+.

The sample holds a few counts of this clonotype. Its matching antigen is unknown. The ends were cut back, 6 bases at V and 0 bases at J, with 12 bases in the middle. The CDR3 extends over 16 amino acids. Germline assignment: CDR1 LNHDA and CDR2 SQIVND (reference sequence). Sample barcodes and UMIs were carried by the TCR alpha and TCR beta cDNA libraries that 5'RACE generated with constant-segment primers. MiXCR was run by TCRdb on the 5' RACE reads, yielding one entry per CDR3 protein. Of approximately 570,000 distinct CDR3 sequences listed, 18% were seen once; the top ten hold about 11%. The sequence came from an adult woman who had mild COVID-19 (a few samples of this study predate the infection). Cell type and time point are not known. The chain carries TRBV19 and TRBJ1-6; D is undetermined. The sequenced material came from PBMCs or a T cell subset sorted from them (not recorded which). The CDR3 coding sequence is TGTGCCAGTAGAAGTCTGGGTATCTCCTATAATTCACCCCTCCACTTT. This translates into CASRSLGISYNSPLHF.